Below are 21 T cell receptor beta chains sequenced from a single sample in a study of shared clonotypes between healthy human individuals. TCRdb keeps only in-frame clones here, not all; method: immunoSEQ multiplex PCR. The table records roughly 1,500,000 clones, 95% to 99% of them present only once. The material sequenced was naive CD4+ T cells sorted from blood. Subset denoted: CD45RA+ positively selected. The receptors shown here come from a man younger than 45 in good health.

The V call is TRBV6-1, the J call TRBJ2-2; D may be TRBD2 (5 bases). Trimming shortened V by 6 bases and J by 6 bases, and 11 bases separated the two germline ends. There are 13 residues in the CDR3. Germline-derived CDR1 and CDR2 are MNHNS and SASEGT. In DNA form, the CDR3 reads TGTGCCAGCAGAGGGCTAGCATCCGGGGAGCTGTTTTTT. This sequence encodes CASRGLASGELFF.

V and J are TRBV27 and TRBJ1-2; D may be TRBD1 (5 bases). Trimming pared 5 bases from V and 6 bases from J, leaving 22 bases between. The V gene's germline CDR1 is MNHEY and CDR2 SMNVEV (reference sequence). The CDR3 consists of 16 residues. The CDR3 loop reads CASSLGVKGPGNGYTF. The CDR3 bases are TGTGCCAGCAGTCTAGGTGTAAAGGGACCGGGTAATGGCTACACCTTC.

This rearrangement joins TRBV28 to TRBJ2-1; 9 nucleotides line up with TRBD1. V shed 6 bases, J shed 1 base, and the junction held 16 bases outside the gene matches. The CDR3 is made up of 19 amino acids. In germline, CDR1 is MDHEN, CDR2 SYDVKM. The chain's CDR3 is CASSKPGQGWVRSYNEQFF. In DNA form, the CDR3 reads TGTGCCAGCAGCAAACCGGGACAGGGATGGGTTAGATCCTACAATGAGCAGTTCTTC.

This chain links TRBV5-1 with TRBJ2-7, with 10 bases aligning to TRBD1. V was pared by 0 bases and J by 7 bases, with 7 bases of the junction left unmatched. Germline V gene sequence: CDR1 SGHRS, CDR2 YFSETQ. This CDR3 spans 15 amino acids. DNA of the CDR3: TGCGCCAGCAGCTTGGGGGACAGGGGTTCTCAGGAGCAGTACTTC. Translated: CASSLGDRGSQEQYF.

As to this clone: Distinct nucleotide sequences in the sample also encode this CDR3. This CDR3 reads CASSLLGYEQYF. The CDR3 DNA is TGCGCCAGCAGCTTGTTGGGGTACGAGCAGTACTTC. V usage is TRBV5-1 and J usage is TRBJ2-7; D unclear. Per germline, CDR1 SGHRS and CDR2 YFSETQ. Trimming left V 1 base short and J 4 bases short, with 6 bases between. This CDR3 is 12 amino acids long.

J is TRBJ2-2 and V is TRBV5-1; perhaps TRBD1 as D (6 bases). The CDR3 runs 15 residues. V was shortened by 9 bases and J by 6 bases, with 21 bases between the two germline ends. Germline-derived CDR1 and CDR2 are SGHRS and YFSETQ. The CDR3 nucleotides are TGCGCCACCGAACTGGGGGCGCCGAGGTCCGGGGAGCTGTTTTTT. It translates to CATELGAPRSGELFF.

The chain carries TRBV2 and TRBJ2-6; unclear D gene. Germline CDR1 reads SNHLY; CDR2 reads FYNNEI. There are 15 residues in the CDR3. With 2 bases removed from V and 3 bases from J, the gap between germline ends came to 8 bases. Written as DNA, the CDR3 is TGTGCCAGCAGTGAACTGGGGATTGGGGCCAACGTCCTGACTTTC. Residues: CASSELGIGANVLTF.

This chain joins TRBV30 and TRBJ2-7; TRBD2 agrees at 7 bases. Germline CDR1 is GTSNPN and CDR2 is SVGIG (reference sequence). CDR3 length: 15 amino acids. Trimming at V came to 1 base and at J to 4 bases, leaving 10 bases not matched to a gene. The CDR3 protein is CAWSDQGRGGYEQYF. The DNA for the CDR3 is TGTGCCTGGAGTGACCAAGGGAGGGGTGGTTACGAGCAGTACTTC.

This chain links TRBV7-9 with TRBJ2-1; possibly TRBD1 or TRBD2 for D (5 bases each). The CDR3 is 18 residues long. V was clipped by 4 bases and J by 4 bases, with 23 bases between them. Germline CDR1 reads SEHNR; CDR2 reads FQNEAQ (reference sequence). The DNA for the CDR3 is TGTGCCAGCAGCTCTAGGGACGTCTCTCTAGCAGGATACAATGAGCAGTTCTTC. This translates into CASSSRDVSLAGYNEQFF.

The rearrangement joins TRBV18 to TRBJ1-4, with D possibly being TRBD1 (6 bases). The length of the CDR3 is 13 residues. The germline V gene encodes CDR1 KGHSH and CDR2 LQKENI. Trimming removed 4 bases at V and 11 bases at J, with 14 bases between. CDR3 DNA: TGTGCCAGCTCACAACTACCAGGGGATAAACTGTTTTTT. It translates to CASSQLPGDKLFF.

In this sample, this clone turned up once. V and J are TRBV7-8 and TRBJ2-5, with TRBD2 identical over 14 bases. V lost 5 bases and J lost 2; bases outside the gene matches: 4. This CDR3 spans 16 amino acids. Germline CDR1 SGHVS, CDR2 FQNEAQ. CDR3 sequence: CASSLGLAGGQETQYF. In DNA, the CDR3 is TGTGCCAGCAGCCTAGGACTAGCGGGAGGACAAGAGACCCAGTACTTC.

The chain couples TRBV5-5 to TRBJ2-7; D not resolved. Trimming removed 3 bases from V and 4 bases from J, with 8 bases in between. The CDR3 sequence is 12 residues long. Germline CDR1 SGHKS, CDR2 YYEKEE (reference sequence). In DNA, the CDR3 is TGTGCCAGCAGCTCCACGGTGTACGAGCAGTACTTC. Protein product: CASSSTVYEQYF.

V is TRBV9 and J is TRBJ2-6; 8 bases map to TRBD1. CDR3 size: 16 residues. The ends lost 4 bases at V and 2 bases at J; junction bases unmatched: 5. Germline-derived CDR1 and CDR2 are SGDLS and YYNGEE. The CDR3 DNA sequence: TGTGCCAGCAGCTTCCGACAGGGGCCTGGGGCCAACGTCCTGACTTTC. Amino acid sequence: CASSFRQGPGANVLTF.

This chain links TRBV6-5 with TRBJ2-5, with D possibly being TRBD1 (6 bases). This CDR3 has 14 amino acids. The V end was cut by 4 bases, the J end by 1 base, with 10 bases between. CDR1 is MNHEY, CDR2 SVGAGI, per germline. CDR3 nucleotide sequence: TGTGCCAGCAGTTCACCAGGGGCCCAAGAGACCCAGTACTTC. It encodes CASSSPGAQETQYF.

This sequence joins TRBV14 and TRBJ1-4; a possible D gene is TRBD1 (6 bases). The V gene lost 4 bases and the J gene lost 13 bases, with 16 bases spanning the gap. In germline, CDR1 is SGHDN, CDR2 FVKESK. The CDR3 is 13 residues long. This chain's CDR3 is CASSPNRAGILFF. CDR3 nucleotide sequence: TGTGCCAGCAGCCCAAACAGGGCCGGGATACTGTTTTTT.

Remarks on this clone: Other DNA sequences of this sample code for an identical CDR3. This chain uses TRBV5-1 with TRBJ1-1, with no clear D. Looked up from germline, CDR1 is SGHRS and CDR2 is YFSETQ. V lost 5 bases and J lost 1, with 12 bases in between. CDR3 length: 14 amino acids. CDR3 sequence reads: CASSLSPENTEAFF. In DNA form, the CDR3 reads TGCGCCAGCAGTCTATCTCCCGAGAACACTGAAGCTTTCTTT.

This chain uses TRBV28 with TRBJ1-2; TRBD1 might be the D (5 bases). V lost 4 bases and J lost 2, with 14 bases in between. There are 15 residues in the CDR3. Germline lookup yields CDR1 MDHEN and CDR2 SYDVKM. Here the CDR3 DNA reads TGTGCCAGCAGTTCCCCGGTCCAGGGAAACTATGGCTACACCTTC. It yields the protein CASSSPVQGNYGYTF.

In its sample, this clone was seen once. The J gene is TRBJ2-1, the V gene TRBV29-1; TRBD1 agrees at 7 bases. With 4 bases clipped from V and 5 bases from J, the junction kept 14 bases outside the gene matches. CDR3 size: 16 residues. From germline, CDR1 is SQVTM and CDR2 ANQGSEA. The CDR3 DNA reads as TGCAGCGTTGGAGGACCAACGACAGGGTATAACAATGAGCAGTTCTTC. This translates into CSVGGPTTGYNNEQFF.

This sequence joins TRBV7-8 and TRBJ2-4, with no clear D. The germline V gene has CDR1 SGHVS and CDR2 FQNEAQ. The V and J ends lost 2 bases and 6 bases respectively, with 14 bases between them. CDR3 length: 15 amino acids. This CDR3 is CASSLSPVVGNIQYF. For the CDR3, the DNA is TGTGCCAGCAGCTTAAGCCCTGTAGTCGGAAACATTCAGTACTTC.

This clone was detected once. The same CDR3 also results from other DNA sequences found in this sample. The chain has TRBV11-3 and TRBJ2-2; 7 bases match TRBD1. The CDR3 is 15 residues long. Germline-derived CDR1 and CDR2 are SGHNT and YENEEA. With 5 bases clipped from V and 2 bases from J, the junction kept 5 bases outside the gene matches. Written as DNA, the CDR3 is TGTGCCAGCAGCCTAGGGACAGTAAACACCGGGGAGCTGTTTTTT. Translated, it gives CASSLGTVNTGELFF. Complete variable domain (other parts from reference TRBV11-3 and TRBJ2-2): EAGVVQSPRYKIIEKKQPVAFWCNPISGHNTLYWYLQNLGQGPELLIRYENEEAVDDSQLPKDRFSAERLKGVDSTLKIQPAELGDSAVYLCASSLGTVNTGELFFGEGSRLTVL.

CDR3 DNA: TGTGCCAGCAGCTTGTTTTCTAGCGTCTCGGACTACGAGCAGTACTTC. Amino acids: CASSLFSSVSDYEQYF. This chain links TRBV5-4 with TRBJ2-7, with a weak D call TRBD2 (6 bases). The CDR3 spans 16 residues. From germline, CDR1 is SGHNT and CDR2 YYREEE (reference sequence). V dropped 1 base and J dropped 3 bases, with 17 bases sitting between them.